Each of the 27 T cell receptor beta chains below was sequenced from the same sample in a study of T cells in Graves' hyperthyroidism and ophthalmopathy. RNA transcripts served as the template for amplifying TCR beta CDR3 regions. With the HTBI primer set, the TCR CDR3 went through a first round of RT-PCR. TCRdb re-derived calls from the multiplex PCR reads in MiXCR, one entry per CDR3 protein. This table has some 570,000 distinct CDR3 sequences, 12% to 15% appearing once. Source material: blood. The receptors were sampled from a woman aged 18-30 years with Graves' ophthalmopathy.

The sample holds a few counts of this clonotype. Here the CDR3 reads CASSDGPYNQPQHF. The CDR3 region has the DNA TGTGCCAGCAGTGACGGGCCTTACAATCAGCCCCAGCATTTT. This chain joins TRBV6-2 or TRBV6-3 and TRBJ1-5; D is uncertain. Germline V gene data show CDR1 as MNHEY and CDR2 as SVGEGT. V lost 5 bases and J lost 3, with 11 bases in between. The CDR3 spans 14 residues.

This clonotype was seen more than once but under ten times. This chain connects TRBV6-2 or TRBV6-3 to TRBJ2-1; 14 nucleotides line up with TRBD2. CDR1 MNHEY and CDR2 SVGEGT come from the germline V gene. This CDR3 comprises 15 residues. V shed 6 bases and J 8 bases; nucleotides not matched to a gene: 6. The CDR3 loop is CASRGTSGRIDEQFF. The CDR3 DNA follows: TGTGCCAGCAGAGGGACTAGCGGGAGAATCGATGAGCAGTTCTTC.

This clonotype was picked up a small number of times. It may be a read error: a sequence one base away is much more abundant. This chain joins TRBV6-2 or TRBV6-3 and TRBJ2-7, with 10 bases aligning to TRBD2. V trimming: 7 bases; J trimming: 3 bases; junction bases outside the gene matches: 3. Per the germline V gene, CDR1 is MNHEY and CDR2 is SVGEGT. This CDR3 is 13 amino acids long. CDR3 nucleotides: TGTGCCAGCATAGGGACTAGCGTCTACGAGCAGTACTTC. Residues: CASIGTSVYEQYF.

This clonotype was seen ten or more times. This chain joins TRBV7-2 and TRBJ1-2; TRBD1 agrees at 8 bases. Per the germline V gene, CDR1 is SGHTA and CDR2 is FQGNSA. J gave up 10 bases and V 3 bases, and 10 bases lay outside the gene matches. The CDR3 totals 14 residues. The CDR3 nucleotides are TGTGCCAGCAGCTTGTATGCAGGGGGACAGGACTACACCTTC. Translating it yields CASSLYAGGQDYTF. Complete variable domain (other parts from reference TRBV7-2 and TRBJ1-2): GAGVSQSPSNKVTEKGKDVELRCDPISGHTALYWYRQSLGQGLEFLIYFQGNSAPDKSGLPSDRFSAERTGGSVSTLTIQRTQQEDSAVYLCASSLYAGGQDYTFGSGTRLTVV.

The table lists this clonotype with many counts. V is TRBV10-3 and J is TRBJ1-2; tentative D call: TRBD1 (5 bases). V was cut by 3 bases and J by 3 bases, with 11 bases left in between. The CDR3 spans 14 residues. In germline, CDR1 is ENHRY, CDR2 SYGVKD. DNA for the CDR3: TGTGCCATCAGTGAAGTTCGCAGGGACTATGGCTACACCTTC. Its protein product is CAISEVRRDYGYTF.

This clonotype has at least ten counts. This chain links TRBV28 with TRBJ2-7, with 12 bases that match TRBD2. CDR1 and CDR2 (germline): MDHEN, SYDVKM. The CDR3 length is 15 residues. V trimming: 5 bases; J trimming: 6 bases; junction bases outside the gene matches: 8. The CDR3 region has the DNA TGTGCCAGCAGTCCTCCGGGACTAGCGGGTTCCGAGCAGTACTTC. It codes for CASSPPGLAGSEQYF.

This clonotype appeared many times. The genes are TRBV27 and TRBJ2-3; the match to TRBD2 covers 8 bases. The CDR3 runs 16 residues. The ends lost 3 bases at V and 6 bases at J; junction bases unmatched: 11. Germline V gene data show CDR1 as MNHEY and CDR2 as SMNVEV (reference sequence). The CDR3 loop reads CASSFGTRPFWDTQYF. CDR3 in DNA: TGTGCCAGCAGTTTCGGGACTAGACCATTCTGGGATACGCAGTATTTT.

The table lists this clonotype with many counts. The rearrangement joins TRBV28 to TRBJ1-2; D is perhaps TRBD1 (5 bases). V lost 1 base, J lost 7 bases, and 19 bases lay in between. CDR1 is MDHEN, CDR2 SYDVKM, per germline. This CDR3 contains 16 residues. The CDR3 sequence is CASSLSQDRLVGGYTF. The CDR3 nucleotides read TGTGCCAGCAGTTTATCACAGGACCGCTTGGTTGGTGGCTACACCTTC.

This clonotype was recorded many times. V is TRBV6-1 and J is TRBJ1-2; 7 positions agree with TRBD1. The CDR3 has 15 residues. Germline V gene lookup returns CDR1 MNHNS and CDR2 SASEGT. Trimming cost V 2 bases and J 0 bases; bases outside gene matches: 3. Here the CDR3 reads CASSEWDSTNYGYTF. CDR3 DNA sequence: TGTGCCAGCAGTGAATGGGACAGCACTAACTATGGCTACACCTTC.

This clonotype was seen many times. The chain has TRBV20-1 and TRBJ2-1, with TRBD2 identical over 8 bases. The CDR3 length is 13 residues. Germline lookup yields CDR1 DFQATT and CDR2 SNEGSKA (reference sequence). The V gene end was trimmed by 3 bases and the J gene end by 9 bases; junction bases not matched to a gene: 7. In nucleotides, the CDR3 is TGCAGTGCTAGCCCCCGGACTAGCACTGAGCAGTTCTTC. This codes for CSASPRTSTEQFF.

The table lists this clonotype with many counts. This chain uses TRBV2 with TRBJ2-6, with no clear D. Germline V gives CDR1 SNHLY, CDR2 FYNNEI. Trimming took 7 bases from V and 0 from J, leaving 7 bases between them. The CDR3 length is 14 residues. The CDR3 coding sequence is TGTGCCAGCAACCTCGGCTCTGGGGCCAACGTCCTGACTTTC. Its protein product is CASNLGSGANVLTF.

This clonotype was seen many times. This rearrangement joins TRBV6-5 to TRBJ1-5; D remains ambiguous. CDR1 and CDR2 (germline): MNHEY, SVGAGI. The ends were cut back, 0 bases at V and 9 bases at J, with 9 bases in the middle. The CDR3 spans 13 residues. CDR3 region: CASSYSSSGPQHF. The CDR3 DNA sequence: TGTGCCAGCAGTTACTCGAGCTCGGGGCCCCAGCATTTT.

J is TRBJ2-7 and V is TRBV6-6, with 8 bases aligning to TRBD2. The CDR3 spans 14 residues. V lost 2 bases to trimming and J lost 6 bases; unmatched junction nucleotides: 6. CDR1 is MNHNY, CDR2 SVGAGI, per germline (reference sequence). This CDR3 is CASSYDGGRFEQYF. In nucleotides, the CDR3 is TGTGCCAGCAGTTACGACGGCGGGAGGTTCGAGCAGTACTTC.

This clonotype was seen repeatedly, ten times or more. The chain couples TRBV30 to TRBJ1-1; D is unclear. Germline CDR1 and CDR2: GTSNPN and SVGIG (reference sequence). Trimming removed 2 bases at V and 11 bases at J, with 15 bases between. CDR3 length: 12 residues. CDR3 protein: CAWSLVGYLAFF. DNA for the CDR3: TGTGCCTGGAGTTTGGTGGGCTATTTGGCTTTCTTT.

The rearrangement uses TRBV9 and TRBJ1-5; D not resolved. V was cut by 0 bases and J by 6 bases, with 10 bases left in between. The CDR3 is made up of 14 amino acids. Germline V gene data show CDR1 as SGDLS and CDR2 as YYNGEE. CDR3 region: CASSVGLPGQPQHF. Here the CDR3 DNA reads TGTGCCAGCAGCGTAGGGCTCCCCGGTCAGCCCCAGCATTTT. Together with reference TRBV9 and TRBJ1-5, the CDR3 gives the full variable domain: DSGVTQTPKHLITATGQRVTLRCSPRSGDLSVYWYQQSLDQGLQFLIQYYNGEERAKGNILERFSAQQFPDLHSELNLSSLELGDSALYFCASSVGLPGQPQHFGDGTRLSIL.

This clonotype was found many times. This rearrangement joins TRBV7-8 to TRBJ2-3; D may be TRBD2 (6 bases). The CDR3 has 16 amino acids. V lost 1 base to trimming and J lost 5 bases, with 16 bases between them. Germline-derived CDR1 and CDR2 are SGHVS and FQNEAQ. The CDR3 region is CASSLGGTAARDTQYF. In DNA, the CDR3 is TGTGCCAGCAGCTTAGGGGGGACTGCTGCCCGAGATACGCAGTATTTT.

V gene TRBV20-1 combines with J gene TRBJ2-7; D remains ambiguous. The CDR3 has 13 residues. V lost 3 bases and J lost 1, with 10 bases in between. The germline V gene encodes CDR1 DFQATT and CDR2 SNEGSKA (reference sequence). The CDR3 reads CSASSDLSYEQYF. CDR3 nucleotides: TGCAGTGCTAGTTCCGACTTATCCTACGAGCAGTACTTC.

This clonotype was observed at least ten times. The chain joins TRBV7-9 to TRBJ2-5; D is unclear. Trimming took off 5 bases at V and 1 base at J, with 8 bases between the two ends. Germline V gene lookup returns CDR1 SEHNR and CDR2 FQNEAQ (reference sequence). This CDR3 is built from 13 residues. Here the CDR3 reads CASSLSSQETQYF. The CDR3 DNA sequence: TGTGCCAGCAGCCTAAGCTCCCAAGAGACCCAGTACTTC.

This clonotype was seen many times. The chain has TRBV2 and TRBJ2-1; 12 nucleotides agree with TRBD2. The V gene's germline CDR1 is SNHLY and CDR2 FYNNEI. With 11 bases clipped from V and 9 bases from J, the junction kept 8 bases outside the gene matches. The CDR3 sequence is 13 residues long. The CDR3 here is CAGLPTSGSEQFF. As DNA, the CDR3 is TGTGCCGGACTCCCGACTAGCGGGAGTGAGCAGTTCTTC.

In this sample, this clonotype turned up a few times. The chain is built from TRBV3-1 and TRBJ2-7; the match to TRBD2 covers 12 bases. Germline V CDR1 and CDR2: LGHDT, YNNKEL (reference sequence). V lost 2 bases and J lost 4; bases outside the gene matches: 3. The CDR3 has 15 residues. The CDR3 reads CASSQTSGRMYEQYF. DNA of the CDR3: TGTGCCAGCAGCCAAACTAGCGGGAGGATGTACGAGCAGTACTTC.

At least ten counts were recorded for this clonotype. The chain employs TRBV28 and TRBJ2-1; D is possibly TRBD2 (5 bases). V lost 7 bases, J lost 6 bases, and 19 bases lay in between. CDR1 MDHEN and CDR2 SYDVKM come from the germline V gene. CDR3 length: 15 amino acids. The DNA of the CDR3 is TGTGCCAGCACCTGGGTAGGCAGAGAGGGCAATGAGCAGTTCTTC. This encodes CASTWVGREGNEQFF.

The sample holds many counts of this clonotype. V gene TRBV2 combines with J gene TRBJ2-5; D remains ambiguous. This CDR3 region has 14 residues. Germline V lookup: CDR1 SNHLY, CDR2 FYNNEI. The ends were cut back, 4 bases at V and 2 bases at J, with 11 bases in the middle. CDR3 nucleotides: TGTGCCAGCAGTGGGGATGGAACACAAGAGACCCAGTACTTC. It translates to CASSGDGTQETQYF.

Regarding this clonotype: One junction end does not reproduce the germline sequence, and a read error may be involved. The V and J genes are TRBV7-9 and TRBJ1-2; 7 bases are shared with TRBD1. The CDR3 length is 17 residues. Per the germline V gene, CDR1 is SEHNR and CDR2 is FQNEAQ (reference sequence). Here the CDR3 reads CASSLRSLYRGVYGYTF. In DNA, the CDR3 is TGTGCCAGCAGCTTACGGAGTTTGTACAGGGGCGTTTATGGTTACACCTTC. The complete variable domain, with remaining parts taken from reference TRBV7-9 and TRBJ1-2, reads DTGVSQNPRHKITKRGQNVTFRCDPISEHNRLYWYRQTLGQGPEFLTYFQNEAQLEKSRLLSDRFSAERPKGSFSTLEIQRTEQGDSAMYLCASSLRSLYRGVYGYTFGSGTRLTVV.

Remarks on this clonotype: This may be a read error, as it is one base from a much larger clone. The J gene is TRBJ1-2, the V gene TRBV6-1, with D unclear. Germline V gives CDR1 MNHNS, CDR2 SASEGT. The CDR3 sequence is 14 residues long. V was trimmed by 11 bases and J by 5 bases, leaving 21 bases between them. CDR3 loop: CAVSARDETYGYTF. DNA of the CDR3: TGTGCCGTCAGTGCGAGAGACGAAACGTATGGCTACACCTTC.

The chain couples TRBV7-2 to TRBJ2-5; 13 bases agree with TRBD2. The CDR3 runs to 21 residues. V was pared by 1 base and J by 4 bases, with 18 bases of the junction left unmatched. Germline CDR1 reads SGHTA; CDR2 reads FQGNSA. The CDR3 bases are TGTGCCAGCAGCTTAGGGGGACCCGGGACTAGCGGGACCCACGTGGGAGAGACCCAGTACTTC. The encoded protein is CASSLGGPGTSGTHVGETQYF. Full variable domain (outside the CDR3, taken from reference TRBV7-2 and TRBJ2-5): GAGVSQSPSNKVTEKGKDVELRCDPISGHTALYWYRQSLGQGLEFLIYFQGNSAPDKSGLPSDRFSAERTGGSVSTLTIQRTQQEDSAVYLCASSLGGPGTSGTHVGETQYFGPGTRLLVL.

This chain joins TRBV4-1 and TRBJ2-4; 12 bases map to TRBD2. Unmatched junction bases numbered 9, after V lost 5 bases and J lost 1 base. The CDR3 runs 18 residues. CDR1 is MGHRA, CDR2 YSYEKL, per germline. CDR3 protein: CASSLLAGGPGAKNIQYF. The CDR3 DNA reads as TGCGCCAGCAGCTTACTAGCGGGAGGTCCGGGTGCCAAAAACATTCAGTACTTC.

This clonotype was seen ten or more times. V usage is TRBV12-3 or TRBV12-4 and J usage is TRBJ2-1; TRBD2 matches 13 bases. V trimming: 6 bases; J trimming: 10 bases; junction bases outside the gene matches: 9. This CDR3 is built from 15 residues. CDR3 protein: CASRPPGLAGNEQFF. DNA for the CDR3: TGTGCCAGCAGGCCACCGGGACTAGCGGGAAACGAGCAGTTCTTC.